These 17 T cell receptor beta chains were all obtained from the same sample, sequenced in a study of control samples from healthy donors and cancer patients. Libraries were prepared by immunoSEQ multiplex PCR; TCRdb keeps only in-frame clonotypes and omits some of them. This table holds almost 95,000 clones, approximately 90% found once. Sequences were obtained from blood. The receptors shown here come from a woman under 30 in good health.

The V call is TRBV7-9, the J call TRBJ2-7; D unresolved. Trimming took off 1 base at V and 4 bases at J, with 11 bases between the two ends. In germline, CDR1 is SEHNR, CDR2 FQNEAQ (reference sequence). The CDR3 sequence is 14 residues long. The CDR3 loop reads CASSLETETYEQYF. The CDR3 region has the DNA TGTGCCAGCAGCTTAGAGACGGAAACTTACGAGCAGTACTTC.

This CDR3 reads CASSPGQGNYGYTF. The CDR3 coding sequence is TGTGCCAGTAGCCCCGGACAGGGCAACTATGGCTACACCTTC. The chain is built from TRBV19 and TRBJ1-2; 8 bases map to TRBD1. Looked up from germline, CDR1 is LNHDA and CDR2 is SQIVND (reference sequence). The CDR3 is 14 residues long. The trim removed 6 bases at V and 2 bases at J, leaving 5 bases unmatched.

V and J are TRBV7-9 and TRBJ2-5; TRBD2 agrees at 8 bases. The germline gives CDR1 SEHNR, CDR2 FQNEAQ (reference sequence). V dropped 11 bases and J dropped 4; count of bases not matched to a gene: 21. The CDR3 consists of 17 residues. This chain's CDR3 is CAAANPEGRGEGETQYF. The DNA of the CDR3 is TGTGCCGCCGCCAATCCCGAGGGGCGGGGGGAAGGAGAGACCCAGTACTTC.

The chain employs TRBV9 and TRBJ1-1; D is unclear. Trimming took 0 bases from V and 7 from J, leaving 7 bases between them. The CDR3 is made up of 12 amino acids. Germline CDR1 and CDR2: SGDLS and YYNGEE. CDR3 sequence reads: CASSVVEGEAFF. CDR3 sequence (DNA): TGTGCCAGCAGCGTAGTGGAGGGTGAAGCTTTCTTT. Filled out from reference TRBV9 and TRBJ1-1, the complete variable domain reads DSGVTQTPKHLITATGQRVTLRCSPRSGDLSVYWYQQSLDQGLQFLIQYYNGEERAKGNILERFSAQQFPDLHSELNLSSLELGDSALYFCASSVVEGEAFFGQGTRLTVV.

This sequence joins TRBV2 and TRBJ1-4; D not resolved. CDR3 length equals 15 residues. Looked up from germline, CDR1 is SNHLY and CDR2 is FYNNEI. Deletions cut 6 bases from V and 2 bases from J, with 13 bases between. CDR3 in amino acids: CASRAAVGTNEKLFF. The CDR3 DNA sequence: TGTGCCAGCAGAGCAGCGGTGGGGACTAATGAAAAACTGTTTTTT.

This chain uses TRBV5-5 with TRBJ2-1, with D maybe TRBD1 (5 bases). V was cut by 1 base and J by 9 bases, with 11 bases left in between. The CDR3 covers 13 residues. CDR1 SGHKS and CDR2 YYEKEE come from the germline V gene (reference sequence). CDR3 nucleotides: TGTGCCAGCAGCTTGACGCCAGGGCGTGAGCAGTTCTTC. Protein: CASSLTPGREQFF.

This sequence joins TRBV27 and TRBJ1-2; 10 bases are a match to TRBD1. Per germline, CDR1 MNHEY and CDR2 SMNVEV (reference sequence). After removal of 4 bases from V and 3 bases from J, the junction contained 11 bases not matched to a gene. The CDR3 totals 17 residues. As DNA, the CDR3 is TGTGCCAGCAGTTCGGGACAGGGGCCTTCTTTCTACTATGGCTACACCTTC. Translated, it gives CASSSGQGPSFYYGYTF.

The rearrangement uses TRBV5-1 and TRBJ1-2; 12 bases line up with TRBD1. Germline CDR1 and CDR2: SGHRS and YFSETQ. With 0 bases clipped from V and 7 bases from J, the junction kept 4 bases outside the gene matches. The CDR3 is 15 amino acids. CDR3 in DNA: TGCGCCAGCAGCTTGGTCGGGACAGGGGGCTCTGGCTACACCTTC. Translation: CASSLVGTGGSGYTF.

V and J are TRBV11-2 and TRBJ2-7, with a possible D match to TRBD2 (7 bases). The germline V gene encodes CDR1 SGHAT and CDR2 FQNNGV. The CDR3 length is 15 residues. Trimming pared 2 bases from V and 6 bases from J, leaving 17 bases between. Written as DNA, the CDR3 is TGTGCCAGCAGCTTAACAGTTTGGGGAGGGGGCGAGCAGTACTTC. Translated: CASSLTVWGGGEQYF.

The V gene is TRBV2, the J gene TRBJ2-6; D remains unclear. Trimming left V 3 bases short and J 2 bases short, with 11 bases between. This CDR3 has 16 amino acids. Germline values: CDR1 SNHLY, CDR2 FYNNEI. The DNA of the CDR3 is TGTGCCAGCAGTGAGTCCCGCGAGCCTGGGGCCAACGTCCTGACTTTC. Its translation: CASSESREPGANVLTF. Variable domain in full (rest from reference TRBV2 and TRBJ2-6): EPEVTQTPSHQVTQMGQEVILRCVPISNHLYFYWYRQILGQKVEFLVSFYNNEISEKSEIFDDQFSVERPDGSNFTLKIRSTKLEDSAMYFCASSESREPGANVLTFGAGSRLTVL.

V gene TRBV27 combines with J gene TRBJ1-6; D remains unclear. Trimming left V 1 base short and J 7 bases short, with 8 bases between. The V gene's germline CDR1 is MNHEY and CDR2 SMNVEV (reference sequence). The CDR3 sequence is 14 residues long. CDR3 residues: CASSLFPVNSPLHF. Written as DNA, the CDR3 is TGTGCCAGCAGTTTATTCCCAGTAAATTCACCCCTCCACTTT.

This chain uses TRBV15 with TRBJ1-1; D unresolved. The germline V gene has CDR1 LNHNV and CDR2 YYDKDF (reference sequence). The V gene lost 0 bases and the J gene lost 3 bases, with 11 bases spanning the gap. There are 15 residues in the CDR3. CDR3 nucleotide sequence: TGTGCCACCAGCAGAGATAAAAATGGGGACACTGAAGCTTTCTTT. Translation gives CATSRDKNGDTEAFF.

The chain joins TRBV12-5 to TRBJ1-6; D gene uncertain. Per germline, CDR1 LGHNT and CDR2 FRNRAP. Between the trimmed V and J ends, which lost 0 bases and 8 bases, there was a span of 5 bases. CDR3 length: 13 residues. The DNA of the CDR3 is TGTGCTAGTGGTTTGGTTCGGGATTCACCCCTCCACTTT. This codes for CASGLVRDSPLHF.

This clone was seen only a few times. The gene calls are TRBV12-3 or TRBV12-4 and TRBJ1-1, with D uncertain. The CDR3 runs 13 residues. V shed 3 bases and J shed 3 bases, with 8 bases lying between them. CDR3 nucleotide sequence: TGTGCCAGCAGTTTTGTCCAGTACACTGAAGCTTTCTTT. Protein product: CASSFVQYTEAFF.

Concerning this clone: The sample holds other DNA sequences that translate to the same CDR3. This sequence joins TRBV6-5 and TRBJ2-6; 8 bases are a match to TRBD1. V lost 6 bases, J lost 4 bases, and 5 bases stayed unmatched. This CDR3 spans 15 amino acids. Germline CDR1 and CDR2: MNHEY and SVGAGI. The chain's CDR3 is CASRQGAGGANVLTF. DNA for the CDR3: TGTGCCAGCAGGCAGGGGGCGGGGGGGGCCAACGTCCTGACTTTC.

In DNA form, the CDR3 reads TGTGCCAGCAGCGGGGATGAGGAAAAACTGTTTTTT. This translates into CASSGDEEKLFF. The chain carries TRBV2 and TRBJ1-4, with D hard to call. V was clipped by 6 bases and J by 8 bases, with 10 bases between them. The CDR3 length is 12 residues. The germline V gene has CDR1 SNHLY and CDR2 FYNNEI.

This sequence joins TRBV4-1 and TRBJ2-1; weak D call: TRBD1 (6 bases). From germline, CDR1 is MGHRA and CDR2 YSYEKL. This CDR3 comprises 14 residues. Trimming shortened V by 2 bases and J by 10 bases, and 15 bases separated the two germline ends. CDR3 coding DNA: TGCGCCAGCAGCCAAAGACAGGATGATAGAGAGCAGTTCTTC. Its protein is CASSQRQDDREQFF.